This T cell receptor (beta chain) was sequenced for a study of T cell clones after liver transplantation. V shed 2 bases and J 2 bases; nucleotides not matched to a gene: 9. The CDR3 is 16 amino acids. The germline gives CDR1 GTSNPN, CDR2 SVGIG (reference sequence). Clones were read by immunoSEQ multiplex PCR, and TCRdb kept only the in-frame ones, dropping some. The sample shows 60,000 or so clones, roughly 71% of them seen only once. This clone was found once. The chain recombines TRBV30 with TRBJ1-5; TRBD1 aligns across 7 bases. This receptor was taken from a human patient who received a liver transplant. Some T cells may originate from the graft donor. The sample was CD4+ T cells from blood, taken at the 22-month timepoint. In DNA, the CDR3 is TGTGCCTGGAGTAGAGGGGGCGCCGGGGGCAATCAGCCCCAGCATTTT. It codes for CAWSRGGAGGNQPQHF.